These 5 T cell receptor beta chains were all obtained from the same sample, sequenced in a study of shared clonotypes between healthy human individuals. Naive CD8 cells lacked CD45RO, underwent positive selection for CCR7 and left out terminally differentiated effector memory CD45RA+ cells. Produced via immunoSEQ multiplex PCR; TCRdb's table is partial and in-frame only. Of some 2,000,000 clones listed, over 85% are singletons. Source material: naive CD8+ T cells sorted from blood. These receptor sequences come from a man in his late teens or twenties in good health.

The J gene is TRBJ2-7, the V gene TRBV7-9, with D maybe TRBD2 (5 bases). V lost 2 bases to trimming and J lost 7 bases, with 15 bases between them. Looked up from germline, CDR1 is SEHNR and CDR2 is FQNEAQ (reference sequence). The CDR3 is 14 amino acids. The CDR3, as DNA: TGTGCCAGCAGCTTAAAAGCGGCCCCGGGGGAGCAGTACTTC. It encodes CASSLKAAPGEQYF. Based on the CDR3 plus reference TRBV7-9 and TRBJ2-7, the full variable domain is DTGVSQNPRHKITKRGQNVTFRCDPISEHNRLYWYRQTLGQGPEFLTYFQNEAQLEKSRLLSDRFSAERPKGSFSTLEIQRTEQGDSAMYLCASSLKAAPGEQYFGPGTRLTVT.

The CDR3: CASSQDPTAYVGVGYTF. The CDR3 DNA reads as TGCGCCAGCAGCCAAGATCCAACAGCTTACGTGGGGGTTGGCTACACCTTC. The chain joins TRBV4-3 to TRBJ1-2; D may be TRBD1 (5 bases). Germline V gives CDR1 LGHNA, CDR2 YSLEER. Trimming stripped 0 bases from V and 7 bases from J, with 21 bases between. The CDR3 loop spans 17 amino acids.

V gene TRBV4-1 combines with J gene TRBJ2-1; TRBD2 agrees at 7 bases. Trimming removed 3 bases from V and 7 bases from J; junction bases left unmatched: 9. The V gene's germline CDR1 is MGHRA and CDR2 YSYEKL. This CDR3 has 15 residues. In DNA form, the CDR3 reads TGCGCCAGCAGCCAGGGCCTAGCGGCTGGGAATGAGCAGTTCTTC. Residues: CASSQGLAAGNEQFF.

J is TRBJ2-1 and V is TRBV7-9, with a weak D call TRBD2 (5 bases). Trimming removed 5 bases at V and 3 bases at J, with 8 bases between. CDR1 and CDR2 from the germline V gene are SEHNR and FQNEAQ (reference sequence). CDR3 length equals 13 residues. CDR3 DNA: TGTGCCAGCAGCCGAGCGGTCTACAATGAGCAGTTCTTC. This codes for CASSRAVYNEQFF.

V usage is TRBV7-2 and J usage is TRBJ2-1; D not resolved. Germline values: CDR1 SGHTA, CDR2 FQGNSA. Trimming cost V 5 bases and J 4 bases, with 9 bases left between them. The length of the CDR3 is 13 residues. The CDR3 nucleotides read TGTGCCAGCAGCCCCGAACTATACAATGAGCAGTTCTTC. It translates to CASSPELYNEQFF. Together with reference TRBV7-2 and TRBJ2-1, the CDR3 gives the full variable domain: GAGVSQSPSNKVTEKGKDVELRCDPISGHTALYWYRQSLGQGLEFLIYFQGNSAPDKSGLPSDRFSAERTGGSVSTLTIQRTQQEDSAVYLCASSPELYNEQFFGPGTRLTVL.